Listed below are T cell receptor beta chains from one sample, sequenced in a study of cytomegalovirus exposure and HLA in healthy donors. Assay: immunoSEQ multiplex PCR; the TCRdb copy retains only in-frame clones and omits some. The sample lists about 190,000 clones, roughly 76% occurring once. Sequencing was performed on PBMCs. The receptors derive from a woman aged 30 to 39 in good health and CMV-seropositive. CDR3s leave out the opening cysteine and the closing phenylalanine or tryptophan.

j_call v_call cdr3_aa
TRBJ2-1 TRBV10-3 AISATHSEQF
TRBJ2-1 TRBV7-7 ASSRTGLDNEQF
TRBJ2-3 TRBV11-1 ASGPSTDTQY
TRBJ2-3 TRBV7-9 ASSNQALSTDTQY
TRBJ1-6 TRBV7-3 ASSQRGGGGSPLH
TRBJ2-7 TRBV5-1 ASSLETGSYEQY
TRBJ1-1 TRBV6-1 ASRAKTGWGTEAF
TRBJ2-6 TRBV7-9 ASSLPGQGRSGANVLT
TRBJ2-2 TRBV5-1 ASTWAGKRAGELF
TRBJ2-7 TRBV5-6 ASRTYRANEQY
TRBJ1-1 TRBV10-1 ASSDRPGEAF
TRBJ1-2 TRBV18 ASSLRINYGYT
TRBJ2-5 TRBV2 ASSVGVSGGGTGETQY
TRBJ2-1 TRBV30 AWNHWSSYNEQF
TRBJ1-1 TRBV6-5 ASIGQGANTEAF
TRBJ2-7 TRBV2 ASRRGASGSYEQY
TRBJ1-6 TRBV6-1 ASNDRGYSPLH
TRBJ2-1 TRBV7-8 ASSLAPSGGALSGEQF
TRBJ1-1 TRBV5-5 ASSLKAVTEAF
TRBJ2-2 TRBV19 ASNWDFSAGELF
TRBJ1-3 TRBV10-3 AISESNSVSGNTIY
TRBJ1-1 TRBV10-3 AITPGQVNTEAF
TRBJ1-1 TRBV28 ASSLPQTRNTEAF
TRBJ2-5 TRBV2 ASSPREGLQETQY
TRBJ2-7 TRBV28 ASSRRGQGRTYEQY
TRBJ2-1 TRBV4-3 ASSQSSGASYNEQF
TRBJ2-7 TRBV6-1 ASSEGTTRLAQY
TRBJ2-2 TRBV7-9 ASSPSGTSGELF
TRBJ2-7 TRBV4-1 ASSQQAGGSYEQY
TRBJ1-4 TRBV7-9 ASSDRGREKLF
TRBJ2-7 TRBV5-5 ASSLGRGRSYEQY
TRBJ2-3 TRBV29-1 SVEEATDTQY
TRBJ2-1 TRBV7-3 ASSSTRGPHNEQF
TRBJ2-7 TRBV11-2 ASSFNTGAAYEQY
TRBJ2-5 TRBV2 ASSGSRGPPFTQETQY
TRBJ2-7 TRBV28 ASRPTRQGLYEQY
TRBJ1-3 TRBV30 ACHGQGRGNTIY
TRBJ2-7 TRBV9 ASGRQGTGYEQY
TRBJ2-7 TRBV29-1 SVIWTGYEQY
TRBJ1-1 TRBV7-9 ASSLDDYTEAF
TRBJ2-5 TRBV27 ASSLMASGGYRETQY
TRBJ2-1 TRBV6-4 ASSRDFQDEQF
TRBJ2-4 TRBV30 AWSDGGLAGGRKAKNIQY
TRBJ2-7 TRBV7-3 ASSFGTGSEQY
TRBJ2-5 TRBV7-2 ASSLVLASGEETQY